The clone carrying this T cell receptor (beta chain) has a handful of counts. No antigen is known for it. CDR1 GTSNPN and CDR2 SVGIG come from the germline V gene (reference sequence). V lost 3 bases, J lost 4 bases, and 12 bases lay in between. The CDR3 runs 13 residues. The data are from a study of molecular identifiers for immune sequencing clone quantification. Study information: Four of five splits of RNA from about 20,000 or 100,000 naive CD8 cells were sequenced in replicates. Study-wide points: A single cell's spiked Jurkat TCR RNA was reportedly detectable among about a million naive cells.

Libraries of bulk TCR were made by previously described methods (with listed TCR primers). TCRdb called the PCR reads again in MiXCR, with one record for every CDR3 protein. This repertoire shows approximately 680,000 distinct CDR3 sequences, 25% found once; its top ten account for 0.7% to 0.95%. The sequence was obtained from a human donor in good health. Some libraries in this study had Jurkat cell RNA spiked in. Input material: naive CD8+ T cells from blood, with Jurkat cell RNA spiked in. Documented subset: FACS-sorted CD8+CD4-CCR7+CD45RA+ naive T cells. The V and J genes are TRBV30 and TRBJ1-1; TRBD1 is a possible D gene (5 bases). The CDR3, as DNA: TGTGCCTGGAGGAGAGTGGGGGGCACTGAAGCTTTCTTT. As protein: CAWRRVGGTEAFF.